Below are 9 T cell receptor beta chains sequenced from a single sample in a study of T cell repertoires in cytomegalovirus infection. No antigen is known for these receptors. Using its own MiXCR run on the reads, TCRdb lists one record per CDR3 protein. The repertoire holds roughly 860,000 distinct CDR3 sequences, with about 31% as singletons. This sample comprised cultured CD8+ T cells from PBMCs, obtained from culture after CMV antigen stimulation. These receptors were obtained from a human donor in good health (CMV status not recorded). Some clones in this sample may be carry-over from other donors' samples.

This rearrangement joins TRBV20-1 to TRBJ1-1, with D uncertain. The CDR3 totals 13 residues. Per the germline V gene, CDR1 is DFQATT and CDR2 is SNEGSKA (reference sequence). Trimming removed 3 bases from V and 5 bases from J, with 13 bases in between. The CDR3 spells CSARDGRLTEAFF. The CDR3, as DNA: TGCAGTGCTAGGGACGGGAGACTTACTGAAGCTTTCTTT.

The V and J genes are TRBV20-1 and TRBJ2-2; D is unresolved. The V gene's germline CDR1 is DFQATT and CDR2 SNEGSKA (reference sequence). The V end was cut by 0 bases, the J end by 4 bases, with 3 bases between. CDR3 length: 12 amino acids. This CDR3 reads CSARDVTGELFF. For the CDR3, the DNA is TGCAGTGCTAGAGATGTCACCGGGGAGCTGTTTTTT.

This clonotype turned up a few times. The V gene is TRBV27, the J gene TRBJ1-2, with D maybe TRBD1 (5 bases). Germline values: CDR1 MNHEY, CDR2 SMNVEV (reference sequence). V lost 6 bases, J lost 3 bases, and 20 bases lay in between. The CDR3 covers 16 residues. The CDR3 bases are TGTGCCAGCAGAAGTTTGGATACCGGGACGGACTATGGCTACACCTTC. Its protein is CASRSLDTGTDYGYTF.

This clonotype was observed many times. The chain uses TRBV7-6 and TRBJ2-3; 9 bases map to TRBD2. Germline values: CDR1 SGHVS, CDR2 FNYEAQ. This CDR3 region has 16 residues. Trimming cost V 5 bases and J 3 bases; bases outside gene matches: 9. CDR3 sequence: CASSDSAGGRTDTQYF. The CDR3 coding sequence is TGTGCCAGCAGCGATTCAGCGGGGGGCAGGACAGATACGCAGTATTTT.

This clonotype was seen more than once but under ten times. The CDR3 nucleotides read TGTGCTGAGGGCTCCTACGAGCAGTACGTC. This translates into CAEGSYEQYV. The chain is built from TRBV12-5 and TRBJ2-7; maybe TRBD2 (5 bases). Trimming cost V 11 bases and J 0 bases, with 5 bases left between them. Per the germline V gene, CDR1 is LGHNT and CDR2 is FRNRAP. CDR3 length: 10 residues.

In its sample, this clonotype was seen many times. V gene TRBV10-3 combines with J gene TRBJ2-3, with D unresolved. Deletions cut 1 base from V and 2 bases from J, with 13 bases between. CDR1 and CDR2 from the germline V gene are ENHRY and SYGVKD. The CDR3 is 16 amino acids. CDR3: CAISEWSSRTTDTQYF. CDR3 in DNA: TGTGCCATCAGTGAGTGGAGTAGCAGAACCACAGATACGCAGTATTTT.

The chain combines TRBV7-9 with TRBJ2-3; D not resolved. CDR3 size: 15 residues. Between the trimmed V and J ends, which lost 3 bases and 5 bases, there was a span of 15 bases. Germline V CDR1 and CDR2: SEHNR, FQNEAQ (reference sequence). CDR3 in DNA: TGTGCCAGCAGCTTTGAGGTTCCTCCGGGAGATACGCAGTATTTT. It encodes CASSFEVPPGDTQYF. The whole variable domain, filled in from reference TRBV7-9 and TRBJ2-3, reads DTGVSQNPRHKITKRGQNVTFRCDPISEHNRLYWYRQTLGQGPEFLTYFQNEAQLEKSRLLSDRFSAERPKGSFSTLEIQRTEQGDSAMYLCASSFEVPPGDTQYFGPGTRLTVL.

The chain combines TRBV19 with TRBJ2-2, with TRBD1 matching 7 bases. This CDR3 region has 14 residues. Germline CDR1 is LNHDA and CDR2 is SQIVND (reference sequence). Trimming took 6 bases from V and 6 from J; bases not matched to a gene: 7. The CDR3 loop is CASSREQGPGELFF. The CDR3 region has the DNA TGTGCCAGTAGCCGAGAACAGGGGCCCGGGGAGCTGTTTTTT. Full variable domain (outside the CDR3, taken from reference TRBV19 and TRBJ2-2): DGGITQSPKYLFRKEGQNVTLSCEQNLNHDAMYWYRQDPGQGLRLIYYSQIVNDFQKGDIAEGYSVSREKKESFPLTVTSAQKNPTAFYLCASSREQGPGELFFGEGSRLTVL.

Within the sample, this clonotype is large. The chain recombines TRBV7-9 with TRBJ1-2; 9 bases align to TRBD1. CDR1 is SEHNR and CDR2 is FQNEAQ in the germline V gene (reference sequence). The ends lost 3 bases at V and 0 bases at J; junction bases unmatched: 2. This CDR3 comprises 15 residues. CDR3 region: CASSFRQGANYGYTF. The CDR3 DNA reads as TGTGCCAGCAGCTTCCGACAGGGGGCTAACTATGGCTACACCTTC.